The 21 T cell receptor beta chains listed next were all sequenced from one sample in a study of T cell responses to AZD1222 COVID-19 vaccine. Method: immunoSEQ multiplex PCR; TCRdb's copy keeps in-frame clones and lacks some. The sample lists tens of thousands of clones; roughly 89% were seen once. The starting material was peripheral blood, obtained on day 0 of AZD1222 vaccination. These receptors were taken from an adult in good health.

CDR3 DNA: TGTGCCAGCAGTCTGGAACGCACAGATACGCAGTATTTT. Translating gives CASSLERTDTQYF. The J gene is TRBJ2-3, the V gene TRBV2; D gene unclear. The CDR3 contains 13 residues. V gave up 5 bases and J gave up 1 base, with 7 bases separating them. Germline loops: CDR1 SNHLY, CDR2 FYNNEI.

The chain joins TRBV28 to TRBJ2-7; TRBD2 agrees at 7 bases. CDR3 length: 16 residues. Germline loops: CDR1 MDHEN, CDR2 SYDVKM. J lost 1 base, V lost 2 bases, and 8 bases had no gene match. Here the CDR3 reads CASSLTLADLSYEQYF. In nucleotides, the CDR3 is TGTGCCAGCAGTTTAACCCTAGCGGACCTATCCTACGAGCAGTACTTC.

This chain links TRBV7-9 with TRBJ1-2, with D maybe TRBD1 (5 bases). Trimming cost V 5 bases and J 0 bases, with 10 bases left between them. Germline V CDR1 and CDR2: SEHNR, FQNEAQ (reference sequence). The CDR3 totals 14 residues. The CDR3 DNA follows: TGTGCCAGCAGCCACAAGGGGCCTAACTATGGCTACACCTTC. Translating it yields CASSHKGPNYGYTF.

CDR3 in DNA: TGTGCCAGCAGCTCGGGACTAGCGGGAGGACCACCGCGGACGCAGTATTTT. This encodes CASSSGLAGGPPRTQYF. V gene TRBV11-2 combines with J gene TRBJ2-3; TRBD2 agrees at 15 bases. Per germline, CDR1 SGHAT and CDR2 FQNNGV. J was trimmed by 9 bases and V by 4 bases; bases with no gene match: 11. The CDR3 contains 17 residues.

V usage is TRBV30 and J usage is TRBJ1-6, with 8 bases matching TRBD1. Germline V lookup: CDR1 GTSNPN, CDR2 SVGIG (reference sequence). The CDR3 is 15 amino acids. V lost 4 bases to trimming and J lost 10 bases; unmatched junction nucleotides: 12. The CDR3 DNA reads as TGTGCCTGGAATCCGCCAGGACAGGGAGCCTCACCCCTCCACTTT. It is translated as CAWNPPGQGASPLHF.

The chain has TRBV30 and TRBJ1-5, with D hard to call. CDR1 and CDR2 from the germline V gene are GTSNPN and SVGIG (reference sequence). Trimming took off 2 bases at V and 1 base at J, with 9 bases between the two ends. The CDR3 sequence is 14 residues long. CDR3 region: CAWSRLESNQPQHF. The CDR3 DNA reads TGTGCCTGGAGTCGATTGGAGAGCAATCAGCCCCAGCATTTT.

This chain links TRBV5-1 with TRBJ1-3; no definite D call. Germline-derived CDR1 and CDR2 are SGHRS and YFSETQ. Trimming left V 0 bases short and J 1 base short, with 8 bases between. This CDR3 has 15 amino acids. The chain's CDR3 is CASSLEHPSGNTIYF. The CDR3 DNA reads TGCGCCAGCAGCTTGGAACACCCGTCTGGAAACACCATATATTTT.

The chain carries TRBV7-2 and TRBJ2-1; D may be TRBD1 or TRBD2 (5 bases each). Trimming pared 1 base from V and 3 bases from J, leaving 16 bases between. Germline V gene data show CDR1 as SGHTA and CDR2 as FQGNSA. This CDR3 contains 17 residues. CDR3 DNA: TGTGCCAGCAGCTTAGAGGGTTCGGGACCGGACTACAATGAGCAGTTCTTC. Residues: CASSLEGSGPDYNEQFF.

This clone showed up just once. The genes are TRBV2 and TRBJ2-3, with TRBD2 identical over 11 bases. Germline-derived CDR1 and CDR2 are SNHLY and FYNNEI. J lost 7 bases, V lost 4 bases, and 7 bases had no gene match. This CDR3 has 15 residues. CDR3 protein: CASSAGLAGGYTQYF. DNA for the CDR3: TGTGCCAGCAGTGCGGGCCTAGCGGGAGGTTATACGCAGTATTTT.

This chain connects TRBV21-1 to TRBJ2-7; no check of the table's D call, TRBD1, against the DNA was made. TRBV21-1 is classified as a pseudogene. This CDR3 spans 13 amino acids. Here the CDR3 reads CARWGQGHYEQYF. CDR3 DNA: TGTGCCAGATGGGGACAGGGACACTACGAGCAGTACTTC.

As concerns this clone: Other DNA sequences in the same sample also yield this CDR3. The rearrangement links TRBV7-3 to TRBJ2-3; D gene uncertain. V gave up 3 bases and J gave up 3 bases, with 13 bases separating them. The V gene's germline CDR1 is SGHTA and CDR2 FQGTGA. The CDR3 spans 15 residues. The CDR3 coding sequence is TGTGCCAGCAGCTTGTCAGGCCAAGGGACAGATACGCAGTATTTT. Protein sequence: CASSLSGQGTDTQYF.

The V call is TRBV7-2, the J call TRBJ1-2; D call uncertain. The V end was cut by 1 base, the J end by 3 bases, with 24 bases between. The CDR3 has 19 residues. Germline CDR1 is SGHTA and CDR2 is FQGNSA. CDR3 bases: TGTGCCAGCAGCTTAGGGGCCGGGTCCAGGTCGCTAAGTTACTATGGCTACACCTTC. Protein: CASSLGAGSRSLSYYGYTF. The full variable domain, in which reference TRBV7-2 and TRBJ1-2 provide the parts outside the CDR3, is GAGVSQSPSNKVTEKGKDVELRCDPISGHTALYWYRQSLGQGLEFLIYFQGNSAPDKSGLPSDRFSAERTGGSVSTLTIQRTQQEDSAVYLCASSLGAGSRSLSYYGYTFGSGTRLTVV.

The V call is TRBV6-5, the J call TRBJ1-1; weak D call: TRBD1 (5 bases). V was trimmed by 6 bases and J by 1 base, leaving 15 bases between them. The germline V gene encodes CDR1 MNHEY and CDR2 SVGAGI. This CDR3 contains 15 residues. CDR3 region: CASSGQGGRNTEAFF. DNA for the CDR3: TGTGCCAGCAGCGGGCAGGGTGGGCGGAACACTGAAGCTTTCTTT.

The chain couples TRBV12-3 or TRBV12-4 to TRBJ1-5; D remains unclear. The CDR3 consists of 13 residues. V was clipped by 5 bases and J by 0 bases, with 5 bases between them. This chain's CDR3 is CASSPNSNQPQHF. The CDR3 DNA reads TGTGCCAGCAGTCCAAATAGCAATCAGCCCCAGCATTTT.

The chain uses TRBV5-4 and TRBJ2-3; 12 bases are a match to TRBD1. Germline trimming cut 4 bases from V and 4 bases from J; bases unmatched to any gene: 7. Germline V gives CDR1 SGHNT, CDR2 YYREEE (reference sequence). This CDR3 has 16 residues. CDR3 sequence reads: CASSPGQGASPDTQYF. The CDR3 DNA reads as TGTGCCAGCAGCCCGGGACAGGGGGCGAGTCCAGATACGCAGTATTTT.

The chain links TRBV30 to TRBJ1-3; 9 bases match TRBD1. This CDR3 region has 15 residues. Trimming removed 3 bases from V and 3 bases from J; junction bases left unmatched: 6. The germline gives CDR1 GTSNPN, CDR2 SVGIG (reference sequence). CDR3 DNA sequence: TGTGCCTGGAGGCAGACAGGGGGACTTGGAAACACCATATATTTT. Translated, it gives CAWRQTGGLGNTIYF.

The chain links TRBV7-3 to TRBJ1-6, with unresolved D. The germline CDR1 and CDR2 sequences are SGHTA and FQGTGA. Between the trimmed V and J ends, which lost 0 bases and 8 bases, there was a span of 11 bases. This CDR3 contains 15 residues. CDR3 loop: CASSLTTGGDSPLHF. The CDR3 bases are TGTGCCAGCAGCTTAACGACGGGAGGTGATTCACCCCTCCACTTT.

V usage is TRBV3-1 (or the pseudogene TRBV3-2) and J usage is TRBJ2-2; 7 bases fit TRBD2. The V and J ends lost 6 bases and 5 bases, in that order; junction bases with no gene match: 3. Germline CDR1 LGHDT, CDR2 YNNKEL (reference sequence). This CDR3 is built from 13 residues. The CDR3 sequence is CASRLRGTGELFF. The CDR3 DNA reads TGTGCCAGCAGGTTGCGGGGGACCGGGGAGCTGTTTTTT.

This clone has just a few counts. Its ends do not fully match the called genes, so a read error is possible. This chain joins TRBV7-7 and TRBJ2-5; possibly TRBD1 for D (5 bases). The CDR3 spans 16 residues. Germline V gives CDR1 SSHAT, CDR2 FNYEAQ (reference sequence). CDR3 coding DNA: TGTGCTAGCAGCCTTACCCCGGCGAAAGGGGTTGAGACCCAGTACTTC. The encoded protein is CASSLTPAKGVETQYF.

The chain joins TRBV7-2 to TRBJ1-5; D may be TRBD1 (5 bases). The CDR3 runs 13 residues. Deletions cut 1 base from V and 5 bases from J, with 6 bases between. Germline V gives CDR1 SGHTA, CDR2 FQGNSA. CDR3 region: CASSLGGDQPQHF. CDR3 in DNA: TGTGCCAGCAGCTTAGGGGGGGATCAGCCCCAGCATTTT. Complete variable domain (other parts from reference TRBV7-2 and TRBJ1-5): GAGVSQSPSNKVTEKGKDVELRCDPISGHTALYWYRQSLGQGLEFLIYFQGNSAPDKSGLPSDRFSAERTGGSVSTLTIQRTQQEDSAVYLCASSLGGDQPQHFGDGTRLSIL.

This chain uses TRBV29-1 with TRBJ1-2; D unresolved. Trimming removed 6 bases from V and 2 bases from J, with 7 bases in between. Germline CDR1 SQVTM, CDR2 ANQGSEA. The CDR3 runs to 11 residues. CDR3 sequence: CSVTENYGYTF. The CDR3 DNA follows: TGCAGCGTGACCGAGAACTATGGCTACACCTTC. The full variable domain, rest sourced from reference TRBV29-1 and TRBJ1-2, is SAVISQKPSRDICQRGTSLTIQCQVDSQVTMMFWYRQQPGQSLTLIATANQGSEATYESGFVIDKFPISRPNLTFSTLTVSNMSPEDSSIYLCSVTENYGYTFGSGTRLTVV.